The 25 T cell receptor beta chains below were found in one sample sequenced in a study of cytomegalovirus exposure and HLA in healthy donors. Sequenced by immunoSEQ multiplex PCR; TCRdb stores in-frame clones only, minus some. This repertoire shows around 120,000 clones, approximately 90% found once; its top ten account for under 2%. The source material was PBMCs. These receptors were obtained from a young woman in good health and CMV-seronegative.

The V and J genes are TRBV27 and TRBJ2-2, with TRBD1 as a possible D gene (5 bases). CDR1 and CDR2 (germline): MNHEY, SMNVEV (reference sequence). V gave up 3 bases and J gave up 0 bases, with 8 bases separating them. This CDR3 spans 15 amino acids. CDR3 residues: CASSLKTANTGELFF. CDR3 in DNA: TGTGCCAGCAGTTTGAAGACAGCGAACACCGGGGAGCTGTTTTTT.

A single count supports this clone. The rearrangement links TRBV5-4 to TRBJ1-1; D remains unclear. The V gene lost 1 base and the J gene lost 4 bases, with 8 bases spanning the gap. The CDR3 contains 13 residues. CDR1 and CDR2 (germline): SGHNT, YYREEE (reference sequence). Here the CDR3 reads CASSLTGSTEAFF. CDR3 bases: TGTGCCAGCAGCTTGACGGGGAGCACTGAAGCTTTCTTT.

In DNA, the CDR3 is TGTGCCAGCAGCGACCTCGGGGGGATTAATGAAAAACTGTTTTTT. It specifies CASSDLGGINEKLFF. The chain uses TRBV11-3 and TRBJ1-4, with D possibly being TRBD1 (5 bases). Looked up from germline, CDR1 is SGHNT and CDR2 is YENEEA. The CDR3 spans 15 residues. Trimming cost V 5 bases and J 4 bases, with 14 bases left between them. Full variable domain (outside the CDR3, taken from reference TRBV11-3 and TRBJ1-4): EAGVVQSPRYKIIEKKQPVAFWCNPISGHNTLYWYLQNLGQGPELLIRYENEEAVDDSQLPKDRFSAERLKGVDSTLKIQPAELGDSAVYLCASSDLGGINEKLFFGSGTQLSVL.

This clone was counted only a few times. The chain has TRBV4-1 and TRBJ1-3; no clear D. Per the germline V gene, CDR1 is MGHRA and CDR2 is YSYEKL. Trimming shortened V by 1 base and J by 4 bases, and 5 bases separated the two germline ends. CDR3 length: 13 residues. The CDR3 nucleotides read TGCGCCAGCAGCCAAGTCAGGGGAAACACCATATATTTT. Amino acids: CASSQVRGNTIYF.

The V and J genes are TRBV6-6 and TRBJ1-2; the D gene is possibly TRBD1 (5 bases). Germline V gene lookup returns CDR1 MNHNY and CDR2 SVGAGI (reference sequence). The CDR3 runs 14 residues. V lost 6 bases to trimming and J lost 8 bases, with 19 bases between them. The CDR3 sequence: CASSSGTPSEGYTF. The CDR3 DNA follows: TGTGCCAGCAGCTCCGGGACTCCCAGCGAGGGCTACACCTTC.

The chain uses TRBV30 and TRBJ2-7, with 7 bases aligning to TRBD2. CDR1 and CDR2 (germline): GTSNPN, SVGIG (reference sequence). The CDR3 loop spans 15 amino acids. V trimming: 4 bases; J trimming: 5 bases; junction bases outside the gene matches: 14. The CDR3 DNA sequence: TGTGCCTGGATCCCTTTGGCGGGAGAAGGTAACGAGCAGTACTTC. It specifies CAWIPLAGEGNEQYF.

This chain connects TRBV19 to TRBJ1-2, with D maybe TRBD1 (6 bases). The CDR3 is made up of 13 amino acids. Germline V lookup: CDR1 LNHDA, CDR2 SQIVND (reference sequence). Deletions cut 6 bases from V and 0 bases from J, with 8 bases between. This CDR3 is CASRTGTNYGYTF. The CDR3 DNA follows: TGTGCCAGTAGGACAGGAACTAACTATGGCTACACCTTC. Using reference TRBV19 and TRBJ1-2 for the parts outside the CDR3, the full variable domain is DGGITQSPKYLFRKEGQNVTLSCEQNLNHDAMYWYRQDPGQGLRLIYYSQIVNDFQKGDIAEGYSVSREKKESFPLTVTSAQKNPTAFYLCASRTGTNYGYTFGSGTRLTVV.

The V call is TRBV15, the J call TRBJ2-1; perhaps TRBD2 as D (6 bases). V lost 2 bases and J 8 bases, leaving 13 bases between the germline ends. Germline V gene sequence: CDR1 LNHNV, CDR2 YYDKDF (reference sequence). This CDR3 has 14 residues. CDR3 nucleotide sequence: TGTGCCACCAGCAGACCGGAGGGGTCGGATGAGCAGTTCTTC. This gives the protein CATSRPEGSDEQFF.

The chain is built from TRBV9 and TRBJ2-7, with a weak D call TRBD2 (5 bases). Trimming took off 4 bases at V and 4 bases at J, with 27 bases between the two ends. The germline V gene encodes CDR1 SGDLS and CDR2 YYNGEE. There are 18 residues in the CDR3. The CDR3 nucleotides read TGTGCCAGCAGCAGCGGTGGGCAGGACTCCCAAGTGGGTTACGAGCAGTACTTC. Its protein product is CASSSGGQDSQVGYEQYF.

The chain links TRBV7-9 to TRBJ2-1; D not resolved. CDR1 is SEHNR, CDR2 FQNEAQ, per germline (reference sequence). This CDR3 has 14 residues. Trimming pared 0 bases from V and 5 bases from J, leaving 8 bases between. The CDR3 sequence: CASSLATGNNEQFF. Written as DNA, the CDR3 is TGTGCCAGCAGCTTAGCGACGGGTAACAATGAGCAGTTCTTC.

About this clone: Other DNA sequences from this sample encode an identical CDR3 as well. The CDR3, as DNA: TGTGCCAGCAGCCAAGACTTAGCGGGGGTAAACACCGGGGAGCTGTTTTTT. It encodes CASSQDLAGVNTGELFF. The V and J genes are TRBV4-2 and TRBJ2-2; TRBD2 matches at 9 bases. V was pared by 0 bases and J by 2 bases, with 4 bases of the junction left unmatched. The length of the CDR3 is 17 residues. Germline CDR1 reads LGHNA; CDR2 reads YNFKEQ.

The V gene is TRBV7-2, the J gene TRBJ2-7; 10 nucleotides line up with TRBD1. V was clipped by 4 bases and J by 7 bases; unmatched bases: 22. Germline V gene data show CDR1 as SGHTA and CDR2 as FQGNSA. The CDR3 is 19 residues long. The CDR3 loop is CASSSGGQGYVGFYVEQYF. The CDR3 coding sequence is TGTGCCAGCAGCTCCGGGGGACAGGGGTATGTTGGGTTCTACGTGGAGCAGTACTTC. Drawing the rest from reference TRBV7-2 and TRBJ2-7, the complete variable domain is GAGVSQSPSNKVTEKGKDVELRCDPISGHTALYWYRQSLGQGLEFLIYFQGNSAPDKSGLPSDRFSAERTGGSVSTLTIQRTQQEDSAVYLCASSSGGQGYVGFYVEQYFGPGTRLTVT.

This chain links TRBV9 with TRBJ1-2; 7 bases map to TRBD1. The V and J ends lost 3 bases and 3 bases, in that order; junction bases with no gene match: 20. In germline, CDR1 is SGDLS, CDR2 YYNGEE. CDR3 length equals 19 residues. The CDR3: CASSDNSEGTQGTDYGYTF. CDR3 DNA: TGTGCCAGCAGCGACAACTCTGAGGGGACACAGGGGACTGACTATGGCTACACCTTC.

The rearrangement joins TRBV27 to TRBJ1-2; 11 nucleotides align to TRBD1. CDR3 length equals 16 residues. CDR1 MNHEY and CDR2 SMNVEV come from the germline V gene (reference sequence). V lost 2 bases and J lost 10; bases outside the gene matches: 12. The CDR3 region has the DNA TGTGCCAGCAGTTTAGGACAGGGGGCTGTTTTCGACGACTACACCTTC. Protein product: CASSLGQGAVFDDYTF.

The sample holds a few counts of this clone. The chain links TRBV2 to TRBJ2-2; D may be TRBD2 (5 bases). Germline lookup yields CDR1 SNHLY and CDR2 FYNNEI. The CDR3 loop spans 14 amino acids. V lost 7 bases, J lost 3 bases, and 12 bases lay in between. This chain's CDR3 is CASTRADYTGELFF. The CDR3 DNA is TGTGCCAGCACCAGAGCGGACTACACCGGGGAGCTGTTTTTT.

The chain is built from TRBV5-1 and TRBJ1-6; perhaps TRBD1 as D (5 bases). This CDR3 comprises 14 residues. The V gene lost 7 bases and the J gene lost 7 bases, with 15 bases spanning the gap. The germline V gene has CDR1 SGHRS and CDR2 YFSETQ. This CDR3 is CASHPGLQNSPLHF. The CDR3 DNA reads TGCGCCAGCCACCCGGGACTGCAAAATTCACCCCTCCACTTT.

The rearrangement joins TRBV7-3 to TRBJ1-2; the D gene is possibly TRBD1 (5 bases). Germline V CDR1 and CDR2: SGHTA, FQGTGA. Trimming took 2 bases from V and 0 from J, leaving 22 bases between them. CDR3 size: 19 residues. The CDR3 loop reads CASSLFPLKVDSTNYGYTF. In DNA form, the CDR3 reads TGTGCCAGCAGCTTATTCCCTTTAAAAGTCGACAGTACTAACTATGGCTACACCTTC.

The V gene is TRBV29-1, the J gene TRBJ2-3; 8 positions match TRBD2. CDR3 length equals 15 residues. V trimming: 1 base; J trimming: 2 bases; junction bases outside the gene matches: 5. Germline V lookup: CDR1 SQVTM, CDR2 ANQGSEA. The CDR3 reads CSVEGLAGNTDTQYF. The CDR3 coding sequence is TGCAGCGTTGAAGGGCTAGCGGGCAACACAGATACGCAGTATTTT.

This clone has a single count. The chain has TRBV19 and TRBJ2-6, with 7 positions matching TRBD1. The germline V gene encodes CDR1 LNHDA and CDR2 SQIVND (reference sequence). V shed 5 bases, J shed 2 bases, and the junction held 12 bases outside the gene matches. This CDR3 spans 18 amino acids. For the CDR3, the DNA is TGTGCCAGTAGTGCCACCGGGACAGCGATAGCTGGGGCCAACGTCCTGACTTTC. Translating gives CASSATGTAIAGANVLTF.

The chain has TRBV9 and TRBJ1-1; D is unclear. Trimming pared 0 bases from V and 1 base from J, leaving 4 bases between. Germline CDR1 reads SGDLS; CDR2 reads YYNGEE. This CDR3 is built from 13 residues. CDR3 sequence (DNA): TGTGCCAGCAGCGTAGAACAGAACACTGAAGCTTTCTTT. It codes for CASSVEQNTEAFF.

This chain links TRBV5-6 with TRBJ1-1; D uncertain. The CDR3 is made up of 13 amino acids. With 0 bases removed from V and 1 base from J, the gap between germline ends came to 4 bases. The germline CDR1 and CDR2 sequences are SGHDT and YYEEEE. CDR3 protein: CASSLGGNTEAFF. The CDR3 DNA sequence: TGTGCCAGCAGCTTGGGAGGGAACACTGAAGCTTTCTTT.

The CDR3 coding sequence is TGTGCCAGCAGCTCCCGGGACAAGGTTTCGGGGCTATATTTT. Translated: CASSSRDKVSGLYF. This sequence joins TRBV7-9 and TRBJ1-3; TRBD1 is a possible D gene (6 bases). The CDR3 length is 14 residues. CDR1 is SEHNR, CDR2 FQNEAQ, per germline (reference sequence). The V and J ends lost 4 bases and 14 bases respectively, with 21 bases between them.

CDR3 sequence reads: CASSVGASGRETQYF. The CDR3 nucleotides read TGTGCCAGCAGTGTCGGGGCTAGCGGGAGGGAGACCCAGTACTTC. J is TRBJ2-5 and V is TRBV2, with TRBD2 identical over 11 bases. CDR1 is SNHLY, CDR2 FYNNEI, per germline. The CDR3 is 15 amino acids. Trimming cost V 4 bases and J 5 bases; bases outside gene matches: 6.

The chain uses TRBV5-6 and TRBJ2-7; weak D call: TRBD1 (6 bases). V lost 1 base, J lost 3 bases, and 14 bases lay in between. The germline V gene has CDR1 SGHDT and CDR2 YYEEEE. CDR3 length equals 15 residues. The CDR3 DNA follows: TGTGCCAGCAGCTTGCGGGACACCTTGGGCTACGAGCAGTACTTC. Protein sequence: CASSLRDTLGYEQYF.

The rearrangement joins TRBV12-5 to TRBJ2-7; D may be TRBD1 (6 bases). This CDR3 comprises 17 residues. V lost 0 bases to trimming and J lost 1 base, with 16 bases between them. The germline CDR1 and CDR2 sequences are LGHNT and FRNRAP. DNA for the CDR3: TGTGCTAGTGGTTTGGTACTGGGCAGGGGTATATCCTACGAGCAGTACTTC. It codes for CASGLVLGRGISYEQYF.